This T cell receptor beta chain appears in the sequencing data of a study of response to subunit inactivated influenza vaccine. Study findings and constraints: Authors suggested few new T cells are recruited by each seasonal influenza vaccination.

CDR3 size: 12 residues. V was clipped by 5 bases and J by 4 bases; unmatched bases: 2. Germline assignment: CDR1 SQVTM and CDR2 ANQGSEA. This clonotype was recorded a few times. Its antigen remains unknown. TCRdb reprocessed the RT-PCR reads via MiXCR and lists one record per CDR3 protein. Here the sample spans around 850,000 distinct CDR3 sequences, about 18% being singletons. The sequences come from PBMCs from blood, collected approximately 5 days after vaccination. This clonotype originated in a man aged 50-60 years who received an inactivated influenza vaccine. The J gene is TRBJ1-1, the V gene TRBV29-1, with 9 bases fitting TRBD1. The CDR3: CSVLGQGTEAFF. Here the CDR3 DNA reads TGCAGCGTTCTGGGACAGGGCACTGAAGCTTTCTTT.